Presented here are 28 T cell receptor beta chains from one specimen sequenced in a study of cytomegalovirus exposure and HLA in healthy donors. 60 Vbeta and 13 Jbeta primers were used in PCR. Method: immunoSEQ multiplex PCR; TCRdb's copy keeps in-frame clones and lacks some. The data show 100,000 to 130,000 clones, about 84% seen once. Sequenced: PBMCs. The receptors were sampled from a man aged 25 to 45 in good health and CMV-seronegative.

The CDR3 DNA reads TGTGCCAGCAGCGCCGGACAGTACTATGGCTACACCTTC. Protein: CASSAGQYYGYTF. V is TRBV5-4 and J is TRBJ1-2, with D tentatively TRBD1 (6 bases). Germline values: CDR1 SGHNT, CDR2 YYREEE (reference sequence). Trimming removed 4 bases from V and 3 bases from J, with 10 bases in between. This CDR3 comprises 13 residues.

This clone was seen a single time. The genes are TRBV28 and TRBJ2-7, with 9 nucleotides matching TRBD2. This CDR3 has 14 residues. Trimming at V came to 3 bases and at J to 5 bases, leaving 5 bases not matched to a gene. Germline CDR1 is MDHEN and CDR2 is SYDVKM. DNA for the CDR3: TGTGCCAGCAGTTTGGGACTAGCCTACCACGAGCAGTACTTC. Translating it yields CASSLGLAYHEQYF.

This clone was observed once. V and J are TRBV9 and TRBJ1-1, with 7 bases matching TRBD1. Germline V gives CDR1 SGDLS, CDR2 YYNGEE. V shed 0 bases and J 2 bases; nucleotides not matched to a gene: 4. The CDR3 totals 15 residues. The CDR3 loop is CASSVEGQPNTEAFF. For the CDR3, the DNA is TGTGCCAGCAGCGTAGAGGGACAGCCCAACACTGAAGCTTTCTTT.

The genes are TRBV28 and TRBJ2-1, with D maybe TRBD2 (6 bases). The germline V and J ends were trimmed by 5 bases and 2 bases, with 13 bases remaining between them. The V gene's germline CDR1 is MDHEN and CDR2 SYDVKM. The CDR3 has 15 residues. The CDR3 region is CASSTLGGPYNEQFF. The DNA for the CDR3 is TGTGCCAGCAGTACCCTCGGGGGACCCTACAATGAGCAGTTCTTC.

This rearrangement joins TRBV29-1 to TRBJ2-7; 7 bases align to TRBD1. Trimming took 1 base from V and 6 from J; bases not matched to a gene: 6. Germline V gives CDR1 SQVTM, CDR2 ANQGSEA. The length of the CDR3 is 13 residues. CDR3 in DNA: TGCAGCGTTGAAGGCCAGGGGGTAGCCGAGCAGTACTTC. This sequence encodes CSVEGQGVAEQYF.

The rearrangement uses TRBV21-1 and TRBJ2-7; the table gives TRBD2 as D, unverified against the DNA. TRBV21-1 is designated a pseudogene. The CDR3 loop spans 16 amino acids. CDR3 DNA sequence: TGTGCCAGCAGCAACGCGGGCCGGACGGACTCCTACGAGCAGTACTTC. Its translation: CASSNAGRTDSYEQYF.

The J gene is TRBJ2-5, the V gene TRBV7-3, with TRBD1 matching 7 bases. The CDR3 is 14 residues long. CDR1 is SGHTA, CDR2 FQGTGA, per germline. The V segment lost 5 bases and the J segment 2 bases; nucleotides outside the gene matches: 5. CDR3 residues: CASSLGGQQETQYF. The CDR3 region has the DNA TGTGCCAGCAGCCTAGGGGGACAGCAAGAGACCCAGTACTTC.

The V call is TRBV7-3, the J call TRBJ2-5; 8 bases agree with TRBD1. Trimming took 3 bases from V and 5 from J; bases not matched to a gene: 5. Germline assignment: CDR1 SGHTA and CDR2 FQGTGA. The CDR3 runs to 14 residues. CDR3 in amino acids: CASSFAGGSETQYF. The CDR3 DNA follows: TGTGCCAGCAGCTTCGCAGGGGGCAGTGAGACCCAGTACTTC.

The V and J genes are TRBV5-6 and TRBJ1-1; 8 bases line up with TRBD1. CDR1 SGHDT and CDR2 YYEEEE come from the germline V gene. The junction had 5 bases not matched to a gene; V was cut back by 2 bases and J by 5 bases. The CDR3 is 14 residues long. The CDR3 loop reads CASSFGQGATEAFF. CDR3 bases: TGTGCCAGCAGCTTTGGACAGGGTGCGACTGAAGCTTTCTTT. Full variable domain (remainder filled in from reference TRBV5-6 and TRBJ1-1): DAGVTQSPTHLIKTRGQQVTLRCSPKSGHDTVSWYQQALGQGPQFIFQYYEEEERQRGNFPDRFSGHQFPNYSSELNVNALLLGDSALYLCASSFGQGATEAFFGQGTRLTVV.

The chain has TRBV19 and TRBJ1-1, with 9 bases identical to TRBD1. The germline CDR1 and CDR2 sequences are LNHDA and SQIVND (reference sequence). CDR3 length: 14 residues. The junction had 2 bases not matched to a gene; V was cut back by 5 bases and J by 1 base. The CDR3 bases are TGTGCCAGTAGTGAACAGGGGGCGAACACTGAAGCTTTCTTT. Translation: CASSEQGANTEAFF.

The CDR3, as DNA: TGCGCCAGCAGTGAGCCTTTGGGCGGGTCCTACGAGCAGTACTTC. Encoded protein: CASSEPLGGSYEQYF. The chain joins TRBV10-2 to TRBJ2-5, with TRBD2 as a possible D gene (5 bases). TRBJ2-7 matches the DNA end more closely, so the J call is doubtful. The CDR3 has 15 amino acids. Germline loops: CDR1 WSHSY, CDR2 SAAADI.

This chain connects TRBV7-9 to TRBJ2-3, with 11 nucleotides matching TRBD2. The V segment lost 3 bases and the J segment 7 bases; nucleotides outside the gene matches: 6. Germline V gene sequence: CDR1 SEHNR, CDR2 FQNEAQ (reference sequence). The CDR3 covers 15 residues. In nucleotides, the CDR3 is TGTGCCAGCAGCTTTCTAGCGGGAGGAATGAATACGCAGTATTTT. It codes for CASSFLAGGMNTQYF.

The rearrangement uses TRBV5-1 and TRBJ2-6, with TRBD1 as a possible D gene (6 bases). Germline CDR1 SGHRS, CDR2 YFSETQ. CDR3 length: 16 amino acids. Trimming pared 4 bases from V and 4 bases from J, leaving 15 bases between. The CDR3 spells CASSVLQGSGANVLTF. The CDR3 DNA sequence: TGCGCCAGCAGCGTACTACAGGGTTCGGGGGCCAACGTCCTGACTTTC.

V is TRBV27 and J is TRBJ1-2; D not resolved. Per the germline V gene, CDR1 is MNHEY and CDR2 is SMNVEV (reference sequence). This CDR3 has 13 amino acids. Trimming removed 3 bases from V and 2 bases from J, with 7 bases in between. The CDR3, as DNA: TGTGCCAGCAGTTTTAATGTAAACTATGGCTACACCTTC. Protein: CASSFNVNYGYTF.

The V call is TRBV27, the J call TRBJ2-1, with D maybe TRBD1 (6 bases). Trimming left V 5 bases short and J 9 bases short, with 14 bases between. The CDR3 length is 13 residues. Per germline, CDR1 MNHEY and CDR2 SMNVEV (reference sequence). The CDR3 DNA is TGTGCCAGCAGTGCACCGGGACAAGCTGAGCAGTTCTTC. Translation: CASSAPGQAEQFF.

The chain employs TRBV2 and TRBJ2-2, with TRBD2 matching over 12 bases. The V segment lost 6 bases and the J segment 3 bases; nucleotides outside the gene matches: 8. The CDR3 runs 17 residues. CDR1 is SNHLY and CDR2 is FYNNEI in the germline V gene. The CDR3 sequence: CASRAASGGVDTGELFF. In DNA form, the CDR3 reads TGTGCCAGCAGGGCGGCTAGCGGGGGGGTGGACACCGGGGAGCTGTTTTTT. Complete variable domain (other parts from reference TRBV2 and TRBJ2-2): EPEVTQTPSHQVTQMGQEVILRCVPISNHLYFYWYRQILGQKVEFLVSFYNNEISEKSEIFDDQFSVERPDGSNFTLKIRSTKLEDSAMYFCASRAASGGVDTGELFFGEGSRLTVL.

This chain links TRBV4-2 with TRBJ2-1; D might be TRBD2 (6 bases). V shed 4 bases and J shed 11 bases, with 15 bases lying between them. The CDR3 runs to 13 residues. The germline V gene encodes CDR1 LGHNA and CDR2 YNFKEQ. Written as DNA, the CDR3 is TGTGCCAGCAGCCCCCCGGGAGCGTTAAAGCAGTTCTTC. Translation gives CASSPPGALKQFF.

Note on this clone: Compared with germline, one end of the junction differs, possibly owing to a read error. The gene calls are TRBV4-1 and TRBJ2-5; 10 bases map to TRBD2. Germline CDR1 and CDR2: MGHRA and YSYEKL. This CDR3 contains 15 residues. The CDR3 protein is CASSRAGGRQETQHF. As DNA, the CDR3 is TGCGCCAGCAGCCGAGCGGGGGGGCGTCAGGAGACCCAGCACTTC.

The CDR3 DNA follows: TGTGCCAGCAGACCAGGGAACTCCTACGAGCAGTACTTC. Encoded protein: CASRPGNSYEQYF. This chain joins TRBV27 and TRBJ2-7; weak D call: TRBD1 (5 bases). The germline V and J ends were trimmed by 6 bases and 0 bases, with 9 bases remaining between them. Germline V gives CDR1 MNHEY, CDR2 SMNVEV (reference sequence). This CDR3 is 13 amino acids long.

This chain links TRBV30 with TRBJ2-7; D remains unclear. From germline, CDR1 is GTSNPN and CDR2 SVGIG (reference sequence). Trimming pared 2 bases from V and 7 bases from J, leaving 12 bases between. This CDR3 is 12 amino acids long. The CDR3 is CAWSILGLEQYF. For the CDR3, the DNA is TGTGCCTGGAGTATACTGGGCTTGGAGCAGTACTTC.

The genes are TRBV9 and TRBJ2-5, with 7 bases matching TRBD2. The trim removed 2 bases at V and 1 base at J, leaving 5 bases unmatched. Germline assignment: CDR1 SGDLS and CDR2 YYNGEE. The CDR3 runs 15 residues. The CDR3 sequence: CASSVTGGFQETQYF. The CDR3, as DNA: TGTGCCAGCAGCGTGACGGGAGGTTTCCAAGAGACCCAGTACTTC.

CDR3 residues: CASSLAIAGEQYF. The CDR3 DNA follows: TGCGCCAGCAGCTTGGCCATCGCGGGCGAGCAGTACTTC. The chain carries TRBV5-1 and TRBJ2-7; D is possibly TRBD2 (5 bases). Germline-derived CDR1 and CDR2 are SGHRS and YFSETQ. This CDR3 has 13 residues. V lost 0 bases and J 6 bases, leaving 10 bases between the germline ends.

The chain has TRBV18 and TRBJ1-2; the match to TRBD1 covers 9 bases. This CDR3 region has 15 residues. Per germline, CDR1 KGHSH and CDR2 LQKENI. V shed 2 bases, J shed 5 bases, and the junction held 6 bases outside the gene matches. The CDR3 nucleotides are TGTGCCAGCTCACCAGATCGGACAGGGGCGTATGGCTACACCTTC. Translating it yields CASSPDRTGAYGYTF.

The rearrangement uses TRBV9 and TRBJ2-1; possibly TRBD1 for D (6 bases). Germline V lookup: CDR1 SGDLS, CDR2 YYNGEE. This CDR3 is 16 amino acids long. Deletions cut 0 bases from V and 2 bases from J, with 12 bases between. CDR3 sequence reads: CASSVELGQTYNEQFF. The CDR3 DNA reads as TGTGCCAGCAGCGTAGAGCTGGGACAAACCTACAATGAGCAGTTCTTC.

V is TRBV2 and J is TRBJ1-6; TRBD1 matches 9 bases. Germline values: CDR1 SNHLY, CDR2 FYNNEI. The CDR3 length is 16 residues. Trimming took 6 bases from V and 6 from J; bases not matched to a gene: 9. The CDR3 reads CASRLGQGGVNSPLHF. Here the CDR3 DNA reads TGTGCCAGCAGGCTGGGACAGGGAGGCGTTAATTCACCCCTCCACTTT.

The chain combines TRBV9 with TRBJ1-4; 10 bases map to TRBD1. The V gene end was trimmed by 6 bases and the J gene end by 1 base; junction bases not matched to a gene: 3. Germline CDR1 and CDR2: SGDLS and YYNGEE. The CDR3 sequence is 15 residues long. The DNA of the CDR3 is TGTGCCAGCACGACAGGGGGCGGAACTAATGAAAAACTGTTTTTT. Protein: CASTTGGGTNEKLFF.

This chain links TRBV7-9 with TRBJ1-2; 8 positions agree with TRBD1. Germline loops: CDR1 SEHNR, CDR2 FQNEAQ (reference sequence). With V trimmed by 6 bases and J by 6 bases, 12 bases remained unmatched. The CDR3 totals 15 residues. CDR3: CASSPPVPDRDGYTF. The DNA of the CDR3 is TGTGCCAGCAGTCCCCCCGTCCCGGACAGGGATGGCTACACCTTC.

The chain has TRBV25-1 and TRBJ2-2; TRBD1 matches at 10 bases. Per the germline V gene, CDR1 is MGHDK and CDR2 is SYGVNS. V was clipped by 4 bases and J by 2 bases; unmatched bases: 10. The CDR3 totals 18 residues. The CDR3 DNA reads TGTGCCAGCAGTGGATCGGACAGGGGGGGTAGAAACACCGGGGAGCTGTTTTTT. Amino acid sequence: CASSGSDRGGRNTGELFF.